This T cell receptor (beta chain) was recorded in a study of shared clonotypes between healthy human individuals. Notes on the study in general: Four donors held about 5% of naive CD4 clonotypes in common. Researchers sampled only blood; tissue repertoires likely differ.

TCRdb's copy holds only in-frame clones and misses some; the assay was immunoSEQ multiplex PCR. The sample carries 2 million to 2.5 million clones, 90% to 96% recorded once. A note on this clone: What it binds is not known.

The CDR3 runs 14 residues. Trimming took off 4 bases at V and 3 bases at J, with 13 bases between the two ends. Germline V gene data show CDR1 as SGHNT and CDR2 as YYREEE (reference sequence). Sequencing was performed on naive CD4+ T cells sorted from blood. Subset here: CD45RA+ positively selected. This receptor was taken from a man in his late teens or twenties in good health. This chain uses TRBV5-4 with TRBJ1-1; a possible D gene is TRBD1 (5 bases). The DNA of the CDR3 is TGTGCCAGCAGCCTGCAGGGTGGGGACACTGAAGCTTTCTTT. Protein sequence: CASSLQGGDTEAFF.